This entry lists 30 T cell receptor beta chains sequenced from one sample in a study of vaccination and CD4 T cells after COVID-19. The assay that was used to sequence DNA from cultured CD4+ T cells was the Oncomine TCR Beta short-read assay. One entry per CDR3 protein, called by TCRdb with MiXCR from the PCR reads. The sample yields roughly 20,000 distinct CDR3 sequences, approximately 42% seen once. The treatment here: roughly ten-day PBMC culture with coronavirus spike peptide pools or control peptides (ViraFEST assay). These receptors have no identified antigens. The specimen comprised CD4+ T cells from blood, cultured in vitro, sampled before SARS-CoV-2 vaccination. All receptors derive from a human donor who had recovered from COVID-19.

V gene TRBV11-2 combines with J gene TRBJ2-2; D perhaps matches TRBD1 (7 bases). Germline V gene sequence: CDR1 SGHAT, CDR2 FQNNGV. This CDR3 is 18 amino acids long. V lost 5 bases and J 2 bases, leaving 21 bases between the germline ends. CDR3 sequence: CASSPGGRAGGNTGELFF. CDR3 DNA sequence: TGTGCCAGCAGCCCCGGGGGCCGGGCAGGGGGTAACACCGGGGAGCTGTTTTTT.

V gene TRBV20-1 combines with J gene TRBJ1-5, with 7 bases identical to TRBD1. V gave up 3 bases and J gave up 2 bases; unmatched junction bases: 7. Germline lookup yields CDR1 DFQATT and CDR2 SNEGSKA (reference sequence). The CDR3 totals 15 residues. The DNA for the CDR3 is TGCAGTGCTAGGCCATCCACAGGGGGCAATCAGCCCCAGCATTTT. This sequence encodes CSARPSTGGNQPQHF.

The rearrangement links TRBV2 to TRBJ2-5; TRBD1 might be the D (5 bases). Germline lookup yields CDR1 SNHLY and CDR2 FYNNEI. Between the trimmed V and J ends, which lost 3 bases and 4 bases, there was a span of 15 bases. The CDR3 is 15 residues long. The CDR3 spells CASSDRLGARETQYF. The CDR3 region has the DNA TGTGCCAGCAGTGACAGGTTAGGGGCCCGAGAGACCCAGTACTTC.

In its sample, this clonotype was seen once. J is TRBJ2-6 and V is TRBV5-1; D gene uncertain. The CDR3 contains 15 residues. Germline assignment: CDR1 SGHRS and CDR2 YFSETQ. Trimming shortened V by 2 bases and J by 1 base, and 7 bases separated the two germline ends. The CDR3 sequence: CASSLGSSGANVLTF. DNA for the CDR3: TGCGCCAGCAGCTTAGGGTCTTCTGGGGCCAACGTCCTGACTTTC. The variable domain in full, with the rest retrieved from reference TRBV5-1 and TRBJ2-6, is KAGVTQTPRYLIKTRGQQVTLSCSPISGHRSVSWYQQTPGQGLQFLFEYFSETQRNKGNFPGRFSGRQFSNSRSEMNVSTLELGDSALYLCASSLGSSGANVLTFGAGSRLTVL.

The chain carries TRBV11-2 and TRBJ1-1; D is unclear. Per germline, CDR1 SGHAT and CDR2 FQNNGV. V was trimmed by 2 bases and J by 3 bases, leaving 13 bases between them. The CDR3 totals 15 residues. CDR3 protein: CASSLKAPQDTEAFF. Here the CDR3 DNA reads TGTGCCAGCAGCTTAAAGGCCCCTCAGGACACTGAAGCTTTCTTT.

The chain has TRBV19 and TRBJ1-1; TRBD1 is a possible D gene (6 bases). Germline V gives CDR1 LNHDA, CDR2 SQIVND (reference sequence). The CDR3 totals 14 residues. The V end lost 3 bases, the J end lost 4 bases, and 12 bases lay between the germline ends. CDR3 DNA: TGTGCCAGTAGTATCAGGGGCGGAGGCACTGAAGCTTTCTTT. It is translated as CASSIRGGGTEAFF.

This clonotype has more than one count but fewer than ten. The chain links TRBV7-3 to TRBJ2-7; possibly TRBD2 for D (6 bases). Trimming removed 5 bases from V and 0 bases from J, with 14 bases in between. The CDR3 sequence is 15 residues long. Germline V gives CDR1 SGHTA, CDR2 FQGTGA. In nucleotides, the CDR3 is TGTGCCAGCAGCGTCTCCGGGGGAATCTCCTACGAGCAGTACTTC. Protein sequence: CASSVSGGISYEQYF. Drawing the rest from reference TRBV7-3 and TRBJ2-7, the complete variable domain is GAGVSQTPSNKVTEKGKYVELRCDPISGHTALYWYRQSLGQGPEFLIYFQGTGAADDSGLPNDRFFAVRPEGSVSTLKIQRTERGDSAVYLCASSVSGGISYEQYFGPGTRLTVT.

The rearrangement uses TRBV6-2 or TRBV6-3 and TRBJ1-5; 8 nucleotides line up with TRBD1. Germline loops: CDR1 MNHEY, CDR2 SVGEGT. The CDR3 contains 15 residues. The J segment lost 6 bases and the V segment lost 6 bases, leaving 10 bases of the junction unmatched. CDR3 in amino acids: CASSQSGGFSQPQHF. The CDR3 DNA reads as TGTGCCAGCAGCCAGTCAGGGGGCTTCTCTCAGCCCCAGCATTTT.

This chain uses TRBV7-2 with TRBJ1-4, with TRBD1 identical over 7 bases. Per germline, CDR1 SGHTA and CDR2 FQGNSA. CDR3 length equals 15 residues. J gave up 3 bases and V 5 bases, and 6 bases lay outside the gene matches. The DNA for the CDR3 is TGTGCCAGCAGCCTAAACAGGGGCCCTAATGAAAAACTGTTTTTT. Its protein product is CASSLNRGPNEKLFF. Based on the CDR3 plus reference TRBV7-2 and TRBJ1-4, the full variable domain is GAGVSQSPSNKVTEKGKDVELRCDPISGHTALYWYRQSLGQGLEFLIYFQGNSAPDKSGLPSDRFSAERTGGSVSTLTIQRTQQEDSAVYLCASSLNRGPNEKLFFGSGTQLSVL.

This clonotype was counted between two and nine times. The gene calls are TRBV11-3 and TRBJ1-1, with a tentative D call TRBD1 (6 bases). Germline CDR1 is SGHNT and CDR2 is YENEEA. Trimming took 0 bases from V and 5 from J, leaving 13 bases between them. This CDR3 spans 15 amino acids. CDR3 nucleotides: TGTGCCAGCAGCTTAGAGGCAGGGGCAGGGACTGAAGCTTTCTTT. Amino acid sequence: CASSLEAGAGTEAFF.

This chain links TRBV28 with TRBJ2-2, with D perhaps TRBD1 or TRBD2 (5 bases each). V was pared by 1 base and J by 4 bases, with 7 bases between. The CDR3 covers 14 residues. Germline V gene lookup returns CDR1 MDHEN and CDR2 SYDVKM. In nucleotides, the CDR3 is TGTGCCAGCAGTTTATCGGGGACCACCGGGGAGCTGTTTTTT. Residues: CASSLSGTTGELFF.

Only a few counts were recorded for this clonotype. The CDR3 reads CSASASGGAGTGELFF. CDR3 DNA sequence: TGCAGTGCTAGTGCTAGCGGGGGGGCGGGCACCGGGGAGCTGTTTTTT. The rearrangement joins TRBV20-1 to TRBJ2-2; 12 nucleotides agree with TRBD2. J gave up 4 bases and V 3 bases, and 6 bases lay outside the gene matches. The CDR3 has 16 residues. Germline V gene lookup returns CDR1 DFQATT and CDR2 SNEGSKA (reference sequence).

This clonotype was observed a few times. This chain links TRBV6-1 with TRBJ1-2, with D possibly TRBD1 on 5 matching bases. The CDR3 is 16 residues long. Trimming took 7 bases from V and 4 from J, leaving 22 bases between them. Germline CDR1 and CDR2: MNHNS and SASEGT. This CDR3 reads CASTEGGGVAFYGYTF. The DNA for the CDR3 is TGTGCCAGCACCGAGGGCGGGGGTGTTGCTTTCTATGGCTACACCTTC.

The chain links TRBV11-3 to TRBJ1-2; D call uncertain. Deletions cut 3 bases from V and 1 base from J, with 9 bases between. In germline, CDR1 is SGHNT, CDR2 YENEEA. The CDR3 spans 14 residues. CDR3 in amino acids: CASSFRANNYGYTF. In nucleotides, the CDR3 is TGTGCCAGCAGCTTTAGGGCGAATAACTATGGCTACACCTTC.

This clonotype came up a few times. The chain links TRBV6-1 to TRBJ1-2, with D perhaps TRBD1 (5 bases). Germline V lookup: CDR1 MNHNS, CDR2 SASEGT. V lost 4 bases and J lost 7, with 13 bases in between. This CDR3 spans 13 amino acids. CDR3 nucleotides: TGTGCCAGCAGTGCTGGACATAAGGGTGGCTACACCTTC. Amino acid sequence: CASSAGHKGGYTF.

The rearrangement uses TRBV6-1 and TRBJ2-2; D is perhaps TRBD1 (6 bases). V lost 7 bases and J 2 bases, leaving 17 bases between the germline ends. The germline V gene has CDR1 MNHNS and CDR2 SASEGT. The CDR3 has 16 residues. In DNA, the CDR3 is TGTGCCAGCACCCTAGAGGGCAGGGGTAACACCGGGGAGCTGTTTTTT. Translation gives CASTLEGRGNTGELFF.

The chain combines TRBV20-1 with TRBJ2-6; 11 bases align to TRBD2. The CDR3 spans 15 residues. Germline trimming cut 6 bases from V and 2 bases from J; bases unmatched to any gene: 3. Germline lookup yields CDR1 DFQATT and CDR2 SNEGSKA (reference sequence). The DNA of the CDR3 is TGCAGTGCACCTAGCGGGGGGACTGGGGCCAACGTCCTGACTTTC. Protein: CSAPSGGTGANVLTF.

The rearrangement joins TRBV19 to TRBJ2-5; unclear D gene. Germline CDR1 LNHDA, CDR2 SQIVND (reference sequence). Between the trimmed V and J ends, which lost 4 bases and 2 bases, there was a span of 5 bases. The CDR3 runs to 12 residues. The CDR3 nucleotides read TGTGCCAGTAGTACTACTCAAGAGACCCAGTACTTC. It yields the protein CASSTTQETQYF. The whole variable domain, remainder taken from reference TRBV19 and TRBJ2-5, is DGGITQSPKYLFRKEGQNVTLSCEQNLNHDAMYWYRQDPGQGLRLIYYSQIVNDFQKGDIAEGYSVSREKKESFPLTVTSAQKNPTAFYLCASSTTQETQYFGPGTRLLVL.

This rearrangement joins TRBV15 to TRBJ2-1; D may correspond to TRBD1 or TRBD2 (5 bases each). Trimming removed 0 bases from V and 12 bases from J, with 9 bases in between. CDR1 and CDR2 from the germline V gene are LNHNV and YYDKDF (reference sequence). This CDR3 region has 12 residues. The CDR3 DNA follows: TGTGCCACCAGCAGAGATCGGGGCGGGCAGTTCTTC. It yields the protein CATSRDRGGQFF.

On this clonotype itself: One junction end does not reproduce the germline sequence, and a read error may be involved. The chain has TRBV4-1 and TRBJ2-7, with 8 bases matching TRBD2. The germline V gene encodes CDR1 MGHRA and CDR2 YSYEKL. This CDR3 has 14 amino acids. The CDR3 DNA sequence: TGCGCCAGCAGCCATAATACGGGGGGGCCCCCTAGGTTCTTC. Its protein is CASSHNTGGPPRFF.

The chain employs TRBV7-9 and TRBJ2-3, with TRBD2 identical over 11 bases. This CDR3 contains 19 residues. With 4 bases clipped from V and 4 bases from J, the junction kept 16 bases outside the gene matches. The germline gives CDR1 SEHNR, CDR2 FQNEAQ (reference sequence). The CDR3 protein is CASSSGLLAGGSVADTQYF. Written as DNA, the CDR3 is TGTGCCAGCAGCTCCGGGTTGCTAGCGGGGGGTTCAGTGGCAGATACGCAGTATTTT. The variable domain in full, completed from reference TRBV7-9 and TRBJ2-3, reads DTGVSQNPRHKITKRGQNVTFRCDPISEHNRLYWYRQTLGQGPEFLTYFQNEAQLEKSRLLSDRFSAERPKGSFSTLEIQRTEQGDSAMYLCASSSGLLAGGSVADTQYFGPGTRLTVL.

Worth noting for this clonotype: Mismatch with germline at one junction end may stem from a read error. V is TRBV20-1 and J is TRBJ2-5, with D maybe TRBD2 (6 bases). CDR1 and CDR2 from the germline V gene are DFQATT and SNEGSKA (reference sequence). The CDR3 consists of 17 residues. CDR3 loop: CSARGWGVGDFGETQYF. For the CDR3, the DNA is TGCAGTGCGAGAGGATGGGGGGTAGGGGACTTCGGAGAGACCCAGTACTTC.

The genes are TRBV30 and TRBJ1-1, with D unresolved. CDR3 length equals 13 residues. Germline assignment: CDR1 GTSNPN and CDR2 SVGIG (reference sequence). The V end lost 2 bases, the J end lost 4 bases, and 11 bases lay between the germline ends. CDR3 nucleotides: TGTGCCTGGAGTCCTACGGTTGGCACTGAAGCTTTCTTT. Its protein product is CAWSPTVGTEAFF.

In this sample, this clonotype turned up a few times. The J gene is TRBJ2-3, the V gene TRBV7-6; D is possibly TRBD1 (7 bases). The germline gives CDR1 SGHVS, CDR2 FNYEAQ. V lost 7 bases and J lost 0, with 17 bases in between. There are 16 residues in the CDR3. Here the CDR3 reads CASTHLAGQSTDTQYF. The DNA of the CDR3 is TGTGCCAGCACCCACCTTGCGGGACAGAGCACAGATACGCAGTATTTT.

This clonotype was picked up a small number of times. A junction end diverges from the germline sequence, so it may reflect a read error. The chain employs TRBV20-1 and TRBJ1-2; D is possibly TRBD1 (5 bases). This CDR3 spans 11 amino acids. CDR1 DFQATT and CDR2 SNEGSKA come from the germline V gene (reference sequence). CDR3 sequence: CRARGSKGYTF. The DNA for the CDR3 is TGCAGGGCTAGGGGATCAAAAGGCTACACCTTC.

In DNA, the CDR3 is TGCGCCAGCAGCCCGAACCCTATGAACACTGAAGCTTTCTTT. Its translation is CASSPNPMNTEAFF. The V gene is TRBV5-1, the J gene TRBJ1-1; D not resolved. CDR1 is SGHRS and CDR2 is YFSETQ in the germline V gene. This CDR3 comprises 14 residues. Trimming removed 4 bases from V and 0 bases from J, with 10 bases in between.

The V gene is TRBV7-8, the J gene TRBJ1-3; 8 bases are a match to TRBD1. The trim removed 5 bases at V and 4 bases at J, leaving 4 bases unmatched. The CDR3 runs 14 residues. Germline V gene lookup returns CDR1 SGHVS and CDR2 FQNEAQ. The CDR3 loop is CASSIRDRGNTIYF. The CDR3 coding sequence is TGTGCCAGCAGCATTCGGGACAGGGGAAACACCATATATTTT. The full variable domain, with the rest looked up from reference TRBV7-8 and TRBJ1-3, is GAGVSQSPRYKVAKRGQDVALRCDPISGHVSLFWYQQALGQGPEFLTYFQNEAQLDKSGLPSDRFFAERPEGSVSTLKIQRTQQEDSAVYLCASSIRDRGNTIYFGEGSWLTVV.

This sequence joins TRBV12-5 and TRBJ1-2, with 7 bases identical to TRBD1. Germline assignment: CDR1 LGHNT and CDR2 FRNRAP. With V trimmed by 5 bases and J by 4 bases, 7 bases remained unmatched. The CDR3 sequence is 14 residues long. Here the CDR3 reads CASGRQGGGYGYTF. CDR3 DNA: TGTGCTAGTGGTCGACAGGGTGGTGGCTATGGCTACACCTTC.

The CDR3 is CASSGRGADTQYF. CDR3 coding DNA: TGTGCCAGTTCCGGCCGGGGTGCAGATACGCAGTATTTT. The V gene is TRBV19, the J gene TRBJ2-3; TRBD2 is a possible D gene (5 bases). V was shortened by 8 bases and J by 4 bases, with 13 bases between the two germline ends. Germline CDR1 is LNHDA and CDR2 is SQIVND (reference sequence). CDR3 length: 13 residues.

The chain recombines TRBV20-1 with TRBJ1-1, with D maybe TRBD1 (5 bases). The germline CDR1 and CDR2 sequences are DFQATT and SNEGSKA (reference sequence). Trimming left V 5 bases short and J 11 bases short, with 18 bases between. This CDR3 comprises 12 residues. As DNA, the CDR3 is TGCAGTGCTTCCGTCCCGGGACTGGGCGCTTTCTTT. It specifies CSASVPGLGAFF.